The clone carrying this T cell receptor (beta chain) was observed a single time. Participants came from about two dozen US areas, aged roughly 18 to 89 years. The assay was immunoSEQ multiplex PCR, and TCRdb's table has in-frame clones only and misses some. This sample has about 180,000 clones; 80% to 90% occur once, and the top ten carry under 2.5%. This sample was included in a study of blood T cell repertoires in COVID-19. Sequencing was performed on PBMCs or T cells enriched from blood (not recorded which). The clonotype comes from a woman in her thirties or forties with acute COVID-19.

CDR3 in amino acids: CASSQDQGGSGANVLTF. The DNA of the CDR3 is TGTGCCAGCAGCCAAGATCAGGGCGGCTCTGGGGCCAACGTCCTGACTTTC. The rearrangement joins TRBV4-2 to TRBJ2-6, with TRBD1 as a possible D gene (5 bases). CDR3 length: 17 amino acids. V lost 0 bases to trimming and J lost 0 bases, with 9 bases between them. Germline V gene data show CDR1 as LGHNA and CDR2 as YNFKEQ.